The clone carrying this T cell receptor (beta chain) was seen at least ten times. Its antigen is currently unknown. Patients newly diagnosed with hyperthyroidism, under 2 months' duration, were aged 18 to 65, the study reports. Establishment of the diagnosis relied upon clinical symptoms, serum thyroxine, TRAb, thyroid ultrasound and orbital computed tomography. Isolation of PBMCs was performed using over 9.5 ml of fresh peripheral blood. This record comes from a study of Graves' ophthalmopathy and Graves' hyperthyroidism. Whole-study findings and limits: Blood was where most expanded thyroid clonotypes above 0.001 frequency also turned up.

RNA transcripts were the template, and TCR beta CDR3 regions were amplified from them. First-round RT-PCR relied on HTBI primers, and a second-round multiplex PCR came next. TCRdb re-analysed the multiplex PCR reads in MiXCR, keeping a single row per CDR3 protein. The sample contains hundreds of thousands of distinct CDR3 sequences, 22% of which appear only once. Trimming shortened V by 3 bases and J by 5 bases, and 16 bases separated the two germline ends. CDR3 length: 15 residues. Germline V CDR1 and CDR2: WSHSY, SAAADI. The clonotype was recovered from a woman aged 18-30 years with stable Graves' hyperthyroidism. Some clones in this sample may be carry-over from other donors' samples. Sequences were obtained from peripheral blood. This rearrangement joins TRBV10-2 to TRBJ1-1; D not certain. CDR3 nucleotide sequence: TGCGCCAGCAGTGAAGGTGTGAAGGGTTGGACTGAAGCTTTCTTT. Protein product: CASSEGVKGWTEAFF.